A selection of T cell receptor beta chains follows, all from one sample in a study of CD8 T cells in ankylosing spondylitis. Via MiXCR, TCRdb re-called the 5' RACE reads, giving one row per CDR3 protein. The data show about 240,000 distinct CDR3 sequences, around 7.8% seen once. The sample taken for sequencing was blood, either unsorted or a sorted T cell fraction (not recorded which). All receptors come from a male donor with ankylosing spondylitis or in good health (not recorded which). Both conserved end residues are part of each CDR3. A D gene is named only where the DNA matches it firmly. Only part of the rows carry a size: once, few, many, or a class if the clone is expanded.

j_call: TRBJ2-1; d_call: NA; v_call: TRBV27; clone_size: many; cdr3_aa: CASSSTIRSYNEQFF; cdr3_nt: TGTGCCAGCAGTTCAACTATTCGCTCCTACAATGAGCAGTTCTTC
j_call: TRBJ2-7; d_call: TRBD1; v_call: TRBV7-9; clone_size: many; cdr3_aa: CASSLQGAKYEQYF; cdr3_nt: TGTGCCAGCAGCTTACAGGGGGCCAAATACGAGCAGTACTTC
j_call: TRBJ2-7; d_call: TRBD1; v_call: TRBV9; clone_size: many; cdr3_aa: CASSGRTGYTYEQYF; cdr3_nt: TGTGCCAGCAGCGGAAGGACAGGGTATACCTACGAGCAGTACTTC
j_call: TRBJ2-3; d_call: NA; v_call: TRBV7-9; clone_size: many; cdr3_aa: CASSSGGFSTDTQYF; cdr3_nt: TGTGCCAGCAGCTCCGGGGGCTTTAGCACAGATACGCAGTATTTT
j_call: TRBJ1-1; d_call: TRBD1; v_call: TRBV19; clone_size: many; cdr3_aa: CASSTPGTGLTEAFF; cdr3_nt: TGTGCCAGTAGTACTCCCGGGACAGGCCTCACTGAAGCTTTCTTT
j_call: TRBJ1-2; d_call: NA; v_call: TRBV20-1; clone_size: many; cdr3_aa: CSARDLGVGSNYGYTF; cdr3_nt: TGCAGTGCTAGAGATCTCGGGGTTGGATCTAACTATGGCTACACCTTC
j_call: TRBJ2-5; d_call: NA; v_call: TRBV5-1; clone_size: many; cdr3_aa: CASSRDGGETQYF; cdr3_nt: TGCGCCAGCAGCCGAGACGGAGGAGAGACCCAGTACTTC
j_call: TRBJ2-6; d_call: NA; v_call: TRBV2; clone_size: NA; cdr3_aa: CASSDPTRSGANVLTF; cdr3_nt: TGTGCCAGCAGTGACCCCACCAGGTCTGGGGCCAACGTCCTGACTTTC
j_call: TRBJ1-2; d_call: NA; v_call: TRBV4-3; clone_size: many; cdr3_aa: CASSQGGSEGYGYTF; cdr3_nt: TGCGCCAGCAGCCAAGGGGGCAGCGAGGGCTATGGCTACACCTTC
j_call: TRBJ2-5; d_call: TRBD1; v_call: TRBV7-3; clone_size: many; cdr3_aa: CASSSMGSGTGGIETQYF; cdr3_nt: TGTGCCAGCAGCTCAATGGGGTCCGGGACAGGGGGCATAGAGACCCAGTACTTC
j_call: TRBJ1-1; d_call: NA; v_call: TRBV5-1; clone_size: many; cdr3_aa: CASSSERTRMNTEAFF; cdr3_nt: TGCGCCAGCAGCTCCGAACGGACGAGGATGAACACTGAAGCTTTCTTT
j_call: TRBJ2-1; d_call: NA; v_call: TRBV5-1; clone_size: many; cdr3_aa: CASSLYKSSYNEQFF; cdr3_nt: TGCGCCAGCAGCTTGTATAAAAGCTCCTACAATGAGCAGTTCTTC
j_call: TRBJ1-6; d_call: NA; v_call: TRBV9; clone_size: many; cdr3_aa: CASSVAGGRGDSPLHF; cdr3_nt: TGTGCCAGCAGCGTAGCTGGGGGACGGGGGGATTCACCCCTCCACTTT
j_call: TRBJ1-2; d_call: NA; v_call: TRBV7-9; clone_size: few; cdr3_aa: CASSLGAGANYGYTF; cdr3_nt: TGTGCCAGCAGCTTAGGGGCCGGGGCTAACTATGGCTACACCTTC
j_call: TRBJ2-3; d_call: NA; v_call: TRBV27; clone_size: many; cdr3_aa: CASSFLRPDDTQYF; cdr3_nt: TGTGCCAGCAGTTTTTTAAGGCCGGATGATACGCAGTATTTT
j_call: TRBJ2-3; d_call: NA; v_call: TRBV5-6; clone_size: many; cdr3_aa: CASSLDLGAGTDTQYF; cdr3_nt: TGTGCCAGCAGCTTGGACCTGGGGGCTGGCACAGATACGCAGTATTTT
j_call: TRBJ2-7; d_call: NA; v_call: TRBV4-1; clone_size: many; cdr3_aa: CASSQTPSPFYEQYF; cdr3_nt: TGCGCCAGCAGCCAAACTCCCTCCCCGTTTTACGAGCAGTACTTC
j_call: TRBJ2-3; d_call: NA; v_call: TRBV6-5; clone_size: many; cdr3_aa: CASSSAGQSTDTQYF; cdr3_nt: TGTGCCAGCAGTTCTGCGGGACAGAGCACAGATACGCAGTATTTT
j_call: TRBJ1-2; d_call: TRBD1; v_call: TRBV4-1; clone_size: few; cdr3_aa: CASSPTGQGVDGYTF; cdr3_nt: TGCGCCAGCAGCCCAACGGGACAGGGGGTAGACGGCTACACCTTC
j_call: TRBJ1-1; d_call: NA; v_call: TRBV20-1; clone_size: many; cdr3_aa: CSARGGGSEAFF; cdr3_nt: TGCAGTGCTAGAGGAGGGGGGTCTGAAGCTTTCTTT
j_call: TRBJ2-3; d_call: TRBD2; v_call: TRBV5-1; clone_size: many; cdr3_aa: CASSWETSGRPGYTDTQYF; cdr3_nt: TGCGCCAGCAGCTGGGAGACTAGCGGGAGGCCAGGGTACACAGATACGCAGTATTTT
j_call: TRBJ2-3; d_call: NA; v_call: TRBV20-1; clone_size: many; cdr3_aa: CSASYSTSTDTQYF; cdr3_nt: TGCAGTGCTAGTTACAGTACTAGCACAGATACGCAGTATTTT
j_call: TRBJ2-7; d_call: TRBD1; v_call: TRBV10-3; clone_size: many; cdr3_aa: CAISESRTGSYEQYF; cdr3_nt: TGTGCCATCAGTGAGTCGCGGACAGGCTCCTACGAGCAGTACTTC
j_call: TRBJ1-5; d_call: NA; v_call: TRBV19; clone_size: NA; cdr3_aa: CASSIGDLGHQPQHF; cdr3_nt: TGTGCCAGTAGTATTGGGGACTTGGGGCATCAGCCCCAGCATTTT
j_call: TRBJ1-1; d_call: TRBD1; v_call: TRBV11-1; clone_size: NA; cdr3_aa: CASSSFVAGQGNTEAFF; cdr3_nt: TGTGCCAGCAGCTCGTTTGTTGCGGGACAGGGAAACACTGAAGCTTTCTTT
j_call: TRBJ1-1; d_call: NA; v_call: TRBV19; clone_size: NA; cdr3_aa: CASSITVNTEAFF; cdr3_nt: TGTGCCAGTAGTATCACAGTGAACACTGAAGCTTTCTTT
j_call: TRBJ2-6; d_call: NA; v_call: TRBV7-2; clone_size: NA; cdr3_aa: CASSLMGRPSGANVLTF; cdr3_nt: TGTGCCAGCAGCTTAATGGGCAGGCCATCTGGGGCCAACGTCCTGACTTTC
j_call: TRBJ2-1; d_call: TRBD2; v_call: TRBV20-1; clone_size: many; cdr3_aa: CSARQVAGEGRSYNEQFF; cdr3_nt: TGCAGTGCCCGGCAAGTGGCGGGAGAGGGGAGATCCTACAATGAGCAGTTCTTC
j_call: TRBJ2-1; d_call: NA; v_call: TRBV7-2; clone_size: few; cdr3_aa: CASSPGEYNEQFF; cdr3_nt: TGTGCCAGCAGCCCGGGGGAATACAATGAGCAGTTCTTC
j_call: TRBJ1-5; d_call: NA; v_call: TRBV7-2; clone_size: many; cdr3_aa: CASSWGRDQPQHF; cdr3_nt: TGTGCCAGCAGCTGGGGACGGGATCAGCCCCAGCATTTT
j_call: TRBJ1-2; d_call: TRBD1; v_call: TRBV7-9; clone_size: many; cdr3_aa: CASSLGTGAPNYGYTF; cdr3_nt: TGTGCCAGCAGCTTAGGGACAGGGGCCCCTAACTATGGCTACACCTTC
j_call: TRBJ2-7; d_call: NA; v_call: TRBV4-3; clone_size: many; cdr3_aa: CASSQDMYAYEQYF; cdr3_nt: TGCGCCAGCAGCCAAGATATGTATGCCTACGAGCAGTACTTC
j_call: TRBJ1-1; d_call: TRBD1; v_call: TRBV12-3/TRBV12-4; clone_size: many; cdr3_aa: CASSPQDRGNTEAFF; cdr3_nt: TGTGCCAGCAGCCCCCAGGACAGGGGGAACACTGAAGCTTTCTTT
j_call: TRBJ2-1; d_call: TRBD1; v_call: TRBV5-6; clone_size: many; cdr3_aa: CASSFFGRGSQGEQFF; cdr3_nt: TGTGCCAGCAGCTTTTTCGGCAGGGGGTCACAGGGTGAGCAGTTCTTC
j_call: TRBJ1-2; d_call: NA; v_call: TRBV29-1; clone_size: many; cdr3_aa: CSVGGTVLDYGYTF; cdr3_nt: TGCAGCGTTGGGGGGACCGTATTAGACTATGGCTACACCTTC